These T cell receptor beta chains were read from a single sample in a study of metastatic and nonmetastatic thyroid tumors. TCRdb reprocessed the PCR reads via MiXCR. The table records approximately 17,000 clones, over 15% of them present only once. The specimen sequenced was blood. These receptors came from a male donor with papillary thyroid cancer or a benign thyroid nodule (not recorded which). Some clones in this sample may be carry-over from other donors' samples. The CDR3 runs from the conserved cysteine through the conserved F or W. Each record gives: J gene, clone size, D gene, V gene, CDR3 DNA, CDR3 protein. A D gene is named only where the DNA matches it firmly. Some rows have no size entry. The others give once, few or many, or a class for an expanded clone.

TRBJ2-1 many TRBD2 TRBV28 TGTGCCAGCAGTTTATTTTATCGGATAGCGGGAGGTAACAATGAGCAGTTCTTC CASSLFYRIAGGNNEQFF
TRBJ2-3 many TRBD2 TRBV11-2 TGTGCCAGCAGCGCACAACCCTACGGGACTAGGCCCACAGATACGCAGTATTTT CASSAQPYGTRPTDTQYF
TRBJ2-1 NA TRBD2 TRBV6-4 TGTGCCAGCAGTGACTCGACTAGCGGGAGTGAGCAGTTCTTC CASSDSTSGSEQFF
TRBJ2-1 many NA TRBV7-6 TGTGCCAGCAGCTTGCAGAGGACAGCCGCCTACAATGAGCAGTTCTTC CASSLQRTAAYNEQFF
TRBJ2-5 few NA TRBV5-5 TGTGCCAGCAGCTCCGGCGGGCTCCAAGAGACCCAGTACTTC CASSSGGLQETQYF
TRBJ1-3 many TRBD1 TRBV28 TGTGCCAGCAGTCCCACGGACAGGGTCTCTGGAAACACCATATATTTT CASSPTDRVSGNTIYF
TRBJ2-3 many NA TRBV7-9 TGTGCCAGCAGCTGGAGGAGCACAGATACGCAGTATTTT CASSWRSTDTQYF
TRBJ1-1 many NA TRBV7-9 TGTGCCAGCAGCATTGACAGAGAAGCTTTCTTT CASSIDREAFF
TRBJ1-4 many NA TRBV24-1 TGTGCCACCAGTGATTCGGCAGTCAATAATAATGAAAAACTGTTTTTT CATSDSAVNNNEKLFF
TRBJ2-1 many NA TRBV27 TGTGCCAGTTGGAGGGGAGCGAACAATGAGCAGTTCTTC CASWRGANNEQFF
TRBJ2-1 many NA TRBV11-1 TGTGCCAGCAGTTACCCCGGGACACCCTACAATGAGCAGTTCTTC CASSYPGTPYNEQFF
TRBJ1-2 few NA TRBV6-6 TGTGCCAGCAGTTATTTGACAGGTGGTAACTATGGCTACACCTTC CASSYLTGGNYGYTF
TRBJ1-1 many TRBD1 TRBV6-2/TRBV6-3 TGTGCCAGCAGTTATACGACAGGGGGCATCGGGGGGACTGAAGCTTTCTTT CASSYTTGGIGGTEAFF
TRBJ1-3 many NA TRBV5-1 TGCGCCAGCAGCTGGGACCAGACCTCTGGAAACACCATATATTTT CASSWDQTSGNTIYF
TRBJ2-1 many TRBD2 TRBV20-1 TGCAGTGCTAGAGATTCAAAGTCTAGCGGGAGGGTTAAGAGCTCCTACAATGAGCAGTTCTTC CSARDSKSSGRVKSSYNEQFF
TRBJ1-1 many NA TRBV20-1 TGCAGTGCTAACCCTGGGGGGCTCGGTGAAGCTTTCTTT CSANPGGLGEAFF
TRBJ1-2 NA NA TRBV9 TGTGCCAGCAGCGGGGTGGTGGGGGATGGCTACACCTTC CASSGVVGDGYTF
TRBJ2-1 once NA TRBV11-2 TGTGCCAGCAGCTTAGATCTGGGGTTCTACAATGAGCAGTTCTTC CASSLDLGFYNEQFF
TRBJ2-3 NA TRBD1 TRBV5-1 TGCGCCAGCAGCTTGGGGACAGGGTACCGGGGAGATACGCAGTATTTT CASSLGTGYRGDTQYF
TRBJ2-5 NA NA TRBV4-1 TGCGCCAGCAGCCAAGTTTCCGGGGAAGAGACCCAGTACTTC CASSQVSGEETQYF
TRBJ2-7 many NA TRBV9 TGTGCCAGCAGCGTAGATGATGGCTTTTCCTACGAGCAGTACTTC CASSVDDGFSYEQYF
TRBJ1-6 NA NA TRBV6-1 TGTGCCACATCAAACCTCCGGGGGGTATCACCCCTCCACTTT CATSNLRGVSPLHF
TRBJ2-1 many NA TRBV25-1 TGTGCCAGCAGGGGCCTGCGATCGGGAGAAGGCAATGAGCAGTTCTTC CASRGLRSGEGNEQFF
TRBJ2-7 many NA TRBV7-2 TGTGCCAGCAGCTTAGTCGGGTGGTCGGGCGAGCAGTACTTC CASSLVGWSGEQYF
TRBJ2-1 many NA TRBV6-5 TGTGCCAGCAGTTACCAGCGCGGAAGAAACAATGAGCAGTTCTTC CASSYQRGRNNEQFF
TRBJ2-7 NA TRBD1 TRBV20-1 TGCAGTGCGAGGACAGGGGATACCTACGAGCAGTACTTC CSARTGDTYEQYF
TRBJ2-7 few NA TRBV6-4 TGTGCCAGCAGTGACGGGGCTAGCTACGAGCAGTACTTC CASSDGASYEQYF
TRBJ2-7 many NA TRBV12-3/TRBV12-4 TGTGCCAGCAGTTTAGCAGTAGGGTACGAGCAGTACTTC CASSLAVGYEQYF
TRBJ1-2 many TRBD1 TRBV5-5 TGTGCCAGCAGCTTAAACAGGGGCCTGGGGGTGGACGGCTACACCTTC CASSLNRGLGVDGYTF
TRBJ1-1 many TRBD1 TRBV2 TGTGCCAGCAGCCAGGGGGCTGGGAACACTGAAGCTTTCTTT CASSQGAGNTEAFF
TRBJ2-7 large NA TRBV4-1 TGCGCCAGCAGCCACGTAGGGAAAGAGGGCTCCTACGAGCAGTACTTC CASSHVGKEGSYEQYF
TRBJ2-7 NA NA TRBV20-1 TGCAGTGCTAGGGACCTTGAGGGGTATTACGAGCAGTACTTC CSARDLEGYYEQYF